This T cell receptor (beta chain) was documented in a study of blood T cell repertoires in COVID-19. The wider study: The United States, Italy and Spain were the sources of the acute and convalescent COVID-19 samples. T cells, B-cell-depleted T cells, or PBMCs supplied cDNA or gDNA.

Produced via immunoSEQ multiplex PCR; TCRdb's table is partial and in-frame only. The data contain 150,000 or so clones, approximately 85% of them singletons. Only one count was recorded for this clone. One end of the junction fails to match germline, which may point to a read error. This CDR3 region has 16 residues. CDR1 is SSHAT, CDR2 FNYEAQ, per germline (reference sequence). The chain combines TRBV7-7 with TRBJ1-3; 9 bases align to TRBD1. The specimen was peripheral blood. The TCR comes from a man between 60 and 75 years old who had recovered from COVID-19. Here the CDR3 reads CASSPGQGFRGNTIYF. The CDR3 DNA follows: TGTGCTAGCAGCCCGGGACAGGGTTTCAGAGGAAACACCATATATTTT.